This TCR beta chain came from a study of T cell responses to AZD1222 COVID-19 vaccine. General study points: Repertoire sampling happened only post peak T cell response. The donors showed a predominance of white British ancestry and of females, with possible underestimation of clonal diversity. Researchers report vaccine-associated CD4 TCRs spanning spike, with dominance at 160-218 and 743-854.

Regarding this clone: Its specificity is unknown.

The CDR3 covers 10 residues. The protocol was immunoSEQ multiplex PCR, while the TCRdb copy is restricted to in-frame clones and leaves out a portion. The sample consists of roughly 170,000 clones, approximately 94% of them appearing once. The chain recombines TRBV7-5 with TRBJ1-2. TRBV7-5 is classified as a pseudogene. The clonotype was recovered from an adult who received the AZD1222 COVID-19 vaccine. The material sequenced was peripheral blood, taken 28 days after the second AZD1222 dose. This chain's CDR3 is CARSRNGYTF. CDR3 sequence (DNA): TGTGCCAGATCTCGTAATGGCTACACCTTC.